Listed below are T cell receptor beta chains from one sample, sequenced in a study of blood T cell repertoires in COVID-19. The assay was immunoSEQ multiplex PCR, and TCRdb's table has in-frame clones only and misses some. The sample lists 350,000 to 450,000 clones, roughly 90% occurring once. Sequencing was performed on PBMCs or T cells enriched from blood (not recorded which). Receptors were obtained from a woman aged 25 to 39 who had recovered from COVID-19. The CDR3 runs from the conserved cysteine through the conserved F or W. The D gene is left open where the match is weak. Expanded clones are given a class, and other clones once, few, many or no size at all.

d_gene: TRBD2; j_gene: TRBJ2-7; v_gene: TRBV2; abundance: -; CDR3nt: TGTGCCAGCAGCAGACTAGCGGGATTGTCCTACGAGCAGTACTTC; CDR3aa: CASSRLAGLSYEQYF
d_gene: -; j_gene: TRBJ1-1; v_gene: TRBV5-1; abundance: few; CDR3nt: TGCGCCAGCAGCTTGACAGGGACCCACACTGAAGCTTTCTTT; CDR3aa: CASSLTGTHTEAFF
d_gene: TRBD1; j_gene: TRBJ2-4; v_gene: TRBV28; abundance: -; CDR3nt: TGTGCCAGCAGCTTGGGACAGGGGGCCTTCCCTCCTAGCAAAAACATTCAGTACTTC; CDR3aa: CASSLGQGAFPPSKNIQYF
d_gene: TRBD1; j_gene: TRBJ1-6; v_gene: TRBV19; abundance: -; CDR3nt: TGTGCCAGTAGTATTGCCGGGACAGGGTGGACCTCACCCCTCCACTTT; CDR3aa: CASSIAGTGWTSPLHF
d_gene: -; j_gene: TRBJ1-1; v_gene: TRBV7-3; abundance: -; CDR3nt: TGTGCCAGCAGCCCTACGGGGGGGAGTCAGGACACTGAAGCTTTCTTT; CDR3aa: CASSPTGGSQDTEAFF
d_gene: TRBD2; j_gene: TRBJ2-1; v_gene: TRBV19; abundance: -; CDR3nt: TGTGCCAGTACCCGACTAGCGGGAGGAACCAATGAGCAGTTCTTC; CDR3aa: CASTRLAGGTNEQFF
d_gene: -; j_gene: TRBJ2-3; v_gene: TRBV7-8; abundance: -; CDR3nt: TGTGCCAGCAGCCCTCTACCTAGCACAGATACGCAGTATTTT; CDR3aa: CASSPLPSTDTQYF
d_gene: TRBD1; j_gene: TRBJ2-6; v_gene: TRBV18; abundance: -; CDR3nt: TGTGCCAGCTCACCGCCGGGACAGGGGAGCTCTGGGGCCAACGTCCTGACTTTC; CDR3aa: CASSPPGQGSSGANVLTF
d_gene: TRBD2; j_gene: TRBJ2-3; v_gene: TRBV4-2; abundance: -; CDR3nt: TGTGCCAGCAGCCAAGAGATAGGGGCTAGCGGGAGCCCAGATACGCAGTATTTT; CDR3aa: CASSQEIGASGSPDTQYF
d_gene: -; j_gene: TRBJ2-1; v_gene: TRBV5-1; abundance: -; CDR3nt: TGCGCCAGCAGCAATGAGGGGGACATCTACAATGAGCAGTTCTTC; CDR3aa: CASSNEGDIYNEQFF
d_gene: TRBD1; j_gene: TRBJ2-1; v_gene: TRBV12-3/TRBV12-4; abundance: -; CDR3nt: TGTGCCAGCACCGGGACAGGGGACAATGAGCAGTTCTTC; CDR3aa: CASTGTGDNEQFF
d_gene: -; j_gene: TRBJ2-7; v_gene: TRBV28; abundance: -; CDR3nt: TGTGCCAGCAGTTCCCGGGTCTACGAGCAGTACTTC; CDR3aa: CASSSRVYEQYF
d_gene: -; j_gene: TRBJ1-1; v_gene: TRBV25-1; abundance: -; CDR3nt: TGTGCCAGCCAAAGCCGGGACACGAACACTGAAGCTTTCTTT; CDR3aa: CASQSRDTNTEAFF
d_gene: -; j_gene: TRBJ2-7; v_gene: TRBV7-8; abundance: -; CDR3nt: TGTGCCAGCAGCCACAATGACTACGAGCAGTACTTC; CDR3aa: CASSHNDYEQYF